This TCR beta chain originates from a study of early stage breast cancer tumors. Regarding the study as a whole: In about 90% of the 16 patients, blood comparison separated tumor from normal breast.

Notes on this clone: Its antigen is still unknown.

Profiling relied on immunoSEQ multiplex PCR, and the TCRdb table lists in-frame clones only, not all of them. The sample lists around 48,000 clones, about 90% occurring once. Material for sequencing was blood. This clonotype originated in a person aged 65-85 years with breast cancer.

The CDR3 nucleotides read TGTGCTAGTGGTTTGGGAACCGGGACAGGGGGCGACTATGGCTACACCTTC. This gives the protein CASGLGTGTGGDYGYTF. The chain recombines TRBV12-5 with TRBJ1-2; TRBD1 matches 12 bases. The CDR3 has 17 amino acids. CDR1 is LGHNT and CDR2 is FRNRAP in the germline V gene. Unmatched junction bases numbered 6, after V lost 1 base and J lost 3 bases.